This is a list of T cell receptor beta chains from one sample in a study of T cells in Graves' hyperthyroidism and ophthalmopathy. TCRdb ran MiXCR on the multiplex PCR reads and lists one entry per CDR3 protein. The sample consists of about 350,000 distinct CDR3 sequences, 15% to 20% of them appearing once. The sequenced sample was blood. Receptors were obtained from a woman in her thirties or forties with Graves' ophthalmopathy. The conserved cysteine and the conserved F or W are not part of the CDR3 here.

j_gene: TRBJ2-5
v_gene: TRBV19
CDR3aa: ASSIQGVETQY

j_gene: TRBJ1-1
v_gene: TRBV18
CDR3aa: ASSPGGRDEAF

j_gene: TRBJ2-7
v_gene: TRBV6-1
CDR3aa: ASSVVLSNGYEQY

j_gene: TRBJ1-1
v_gene: TRBV10-2
CDR3aa: ASSQGVWTEAF

j_gene: TRBJ1-2
v_gene: TRBV27
CDR3aa: ASRVRDREGYT

j_gene: TRBJ2-7
v_gene: TRBV5-1
CDR3aa: ASSPSGSVDEQY

j_gene: TRBJ2-4
v_gene: TRBV20-1
CDR3aa: SAPKAGQGSLLAKNIQY

j_gene: TRBJ1-2
v_gene: TRBV27
CDR3aa: ASSLRQGYGYT

j_gene: TRBJ2-7
v_gene: TRBV18
CDR3aa: ASSSMTTNYEQY

j_gene: TRBJ1-1
v_gene: TRBV7-2
CDR3aa: ASSWLRDGNTEAF

j_gene: TRBJ1-5
v_gene: TRBV6-1
CDR3aa: ASSEFNQPQH

j_gene: TRBJ2-2
v_gene: TRBV4-1
CDR3aa: ASKGEGTGELF

j_gene: TRBJ1-2
v_gene: TRBV12-3/TRBV12-4
CDR3aa: ASTESNRGSGYT

j_gene: TRBJ1-2
v_gene: TRBV20-1
CDR3aa: SARDEGALYGYT

j_gene: TRBJ2-4
v_gene: TRBV20-1
CDR3aa: SALQGHIQY

j_gene: TRBJ2-1
v_gene: TRBV9
CDR3aa: ASSVIDGLSSYNEQF

j_gene: TRBJ2-7
v_gene: TRBV6-5
CDR3aa: ASSYSSSRVRSYEQY

j_gene: TRBJ2-7
v_gene: TRBV18
CDR3aa: ASSPYSGTLLYEQY

j_gene: TRBJ2-7
v_gene: TRBV12-3/TRBV12-4
CDR3aa: ASSPGLAGGSYEQY

j_gene: TRBJ1-2
v_gene: TRBV12-3/TRBV12-4
CDR3aa: ASSFTGGRGGYT

j_gene: TRBJ2-2
v_gene: TRBV25-1
CDR3aa: ASSQTSVLAGKIIPGELF

j_gene: TRBJ1-2
v_gene: TRBV2
CDR3aa: ASMDLQRPSSNYGYT

j_gene: TRBJ2-7
v_gene: TRBV11-2
CDR3aa: ASSPTGREQY

j_gene: TRBJ1-2
v_gene: TRBV11-2
CDR3aa: ASSLVDLGGDDYGYT

j_gene: TRBJ2-5
v_gene: TRBV6-1
CDR3aa: ASSGGRALGETQY

j_gene: TRBJ2-7
v_gene: TRBV29-1
CDR3aa: SVEDETGLGEQY

j_gene: TRBJ2-5
v_gene: TRBV7-2
CDR3aa: ASSLAQLAGRETQY

j_gene: TRBJ1-2
v_gene: TRBV27
CDR3aa: ASSSPSEPEDYGYT

j_gene: TRBJ2-7
v_gene: TRBV6-2/TRBV6-3
CDR3aa: ASGVFGYEQY

j_gene: TRBJ1-1
v_gene: TRBV29-1
CDR3aa: SVSHSREGTEAF

j_gene: TRBJ2-7
v_gene: TRBV6-4
CDR3aa: ATRQGWSGRLSYEQY

j_gene: TRBJ1-2
v_gene: TRBV12-3/TRBV12-4
CDR3aa: ASTRGARLGGYT

j_gene: TRBJ2-7
v_gene: TRBV28
CDR3aa: ASSPQGRIPEQY

j_gene: TRBJ2-4
v_gene: TRBV19
CDR3aa: ASSMDSWGAKNIQY

j_gene: TRBJ2-7
v_gene: TRBV6-5
CDR3aa: ASSYYRTGNYEQY

j_gene: TRBJ2-5
v_gene: TRBV27
CDR3aa: AAMKGETQY

j_gene: TRBJ2-5
v_gene: TRBV20-1
CDR3aa: SARDLRRAVQETQY

j_gene: TRBJ2-7
v_gene: TRBV12-3/TRBV12-4
CDR3aa: ASSLGLEQY